The rows below give T cell receptor beta chains drawn from one sample of a study of metastatic and nonmetastatic thyroid tumors. TCRdb re-called the PCR reads through MiXCR. The table includes roughly 35,000 clones, approximately 15% detected once. The sequenced sample consisted of blood. All receptors derive from a female donor with papillary thyroid cancer or a benign thyroid nodule (not recorded which). Some clones in this sample may be carry-over from other donors' samples. Both conserved end residues are part of each CDR3. The order of the fields is CDR3 protein, CDR3 DNA, J gene, clone size, D gene, V gene. The D gene is left open where the match is weak. Only some rows state a clone size, as once, few, many or a class for expanded clones.

CDR3 protein: CASSLDPGRLAPNEQYF; CDR3 DNA: TGTGCCAGCAGCTTAGATCCTGGCAGATTGGCACCCAACGAGCAGTACTTC; J gene: TRBJ2-7; clone size: NA; D gene: NA; V gene: TRBV11-2
CDR3 protein: CATSEGGGKGTEKLFF; CDR3 DNA: TGTGCCACCAGTGAGGGGGGAGGGAAAGGAACTGAGAAACTGTTTTTT; J gene: TRBJ1-4; clone size: NA; D gene: NA; V gene: TRBV24-1
CDR3 protein: CASSKKTVGATEAFF; CDR3 DNA: TGTGCCAGCAGCAAGAAGACTGTGGGGGCCACTGAAGCTTTCTTT; J gene: TRBJ1-1; clone size: once; D gene: NA; V gene: TRBV11-3
CDR3 protein: CASSIGTPNYGYTF; CDR3 DNA: TGCGCCAGCAGCATCGGGACTCCCAACTATGGCTACACCTTC; J gene: TRBJ1-2; clone size: NA; D gene: NA; V gene: TRBV5-1
CDR3 protein: CSARDAAIPSYNEQFF; CDR3 DNA: TGCAGTGCTAGAGATGCGGCCATCCCATCCTACAATGAGCAGTTCTTC; J gene: TRBJ2-1; clone size: many; D gene: NA; V gene: TRBV20-1
CDR3 protein: CASSLTTYNEQFF; CDR3 DNA: TGTGCCAGCAGCTTGACAACCTACAATGAGCAGTTCTTC; J gene: TRBJ2-1; clone size: many; D gene: NA; V gene: TRBV11-2
CDR3 protein: CASSGVQNNSPLHF; CDR3 DNA: TGTGCCAGCAGTGGGGTACAGAATAATTCACCCCTCCACTTT; J gene: TRBJ1-6; clone size: medium-sized; D gene: NA; V gene: TRBV6-1
CDR3 protein: CASSMASVTF; CDR3 DNA: TGTGCCAGTAGTATGGCTAGCGTGACTTTC; J gene: TRBJ2-6; clone size: NA; D gene: NA; V gene: TRBV19
CDR3 protein: CASSLGTGYEQYF; CDR3 DNA: TGTGCCAGCAGCTTGGGGACAGGATACGAGCAGTACTTC; J gene: TRBJ2-7; clone size: medium-sized; D gene: TRBD1; V gene: TRBV7-2
CDR3 protein: CASARDREYEQYF; CDR3 DNA: TGTGCCAGCGCCCGGGACAGGGAGTACGAGCAGTACTTC; J gene: TRBJ2-7; clone size: NA; D gene: TRBD1; V gene: TRBV6-1
CDR3 protein: CASSQVRAMNEKLFF; CDR3 DNA: TGCGCCAGCAGCCAAGTGAGGGCGATGAATGAAAAACTGTTTTTT; J gene: TRBJ1-4; clone size: many; D gene: NA; V gene: TRBV4-1
CDR3 protein: CASSGNRGAATNEKLFF; CDR3 DNA: TGTGCCAGCAGCGGGAACAGGGGGGCGGCAACTAATGAAAAACTGTTTTTT; J gene: TRBJ1-4; clone size: NA; D gene: TRBD1; V gene: TRBV9
CDR3 protein: CASSVTGRTDEQFF; CDR3 DNA: TGTGCCAGCAGCGTGACCGGGAGGACTGATGAGCAGTTCTTC; J gene: TRBJ2-1; clone size: many; D gene: TRBD2; V gene: TRBV9
CDR3 protein: CAWSGAGGYTF; CDR3 DNA: TGTGCCTGGAGTGGCGCCGGGGGCTACACCTTC; J gene: TRBJ1-2; clone size: many; D gene: NA; V gene: TRBV30
CDR3 protein: CASSLTPINSPLHF; CDR3 DNA: TGTGCCAGCAGTTTGACCCCGATTAATTCACCCCTCCACTTT; J gene: TRBJ1-6; clone size: medium-sized; D gene: NA; V gene: TRBV28
CDR3 protein: CASSSGQGWADTQYF; CDR3 DNA: TGTGCCAGCAGCTCGGGACAGGGGTGGGCAGATACGCAGTATTTT; J gene: TRBJ2-3; clone size: many; D gene: TRBD1; V gene: TRBV7-2
CDR3 protein: CASSPTPPWSGRAVF; CDR3 DNA: TGTGCCAGCAGTCCAACCCCCCCGTGGAGCGGGAGGGCCGTTTTT; J gene: TRBJ1-5; clone size: few; D gene: NA; V gene: TRBV27
CDR3 protein: CASSHRDRAFF; CDR3 DNA: TGTGCCAGCAGTCACCGGGACCGAGCTTTCTTT; J gene: TRBJ1-1; clone size: few; D gene: NA; V gene: TRBV6-5
CDR3 protein: CSARDNLGRTGGFFNYGYTF; CDR3 DNA: TGCAGTGCTAGAGATAATCTCGGGAGGACAGGGGGCTTTTTTAACTATGGCTACACCTTC; J gene: TRBJ1-2; clone size: many; D gene: TRBD1; V gene: TRBV20-1
CDR3 protein: CSASGPTGTEAFF; CDR3 DNA: TGCAGTGCTAGTGGGCCCACGGGGACTGAAGCTTTCTTT; J gene: TRBJ1-1; clone size: many; D gene: NA; V gene: TRBV20-1
CDR3 protein: CASSPSAGGPNEQYF; CDR3 DNA: TGTGCCAGCAGCCCCTCAGCGGGAGGGCCAAACGAGCAGTACTTC; J gene: TRBJ2-7; clone size: NA; D gene: TRBD2; V gene: TRBV6-8
CDR3 protein: CASSLDSNSEQYF; CDR3 DNA: TGTGCCAGCAGCTTAGACTCTAATTCCGAGCAGTACTTC; J gene: TRBJ2-7; clone size: NA; D gene: NA; V gene: TRBV11-2
CDR3 protein: CASSLSWTTDTQYF; CDR3 DNA: TGTGCCAGCAGCTTAAGTTGGACCACAGATACGCAGTATTTT; J gene: TRBJ2-3; clone size: many; D gene: NA; V gene: TRBV7-2
CDR3 protein: CASSEASGRNEQFF; CDR3 DNA: TGTGCCAGCAGTGAGGCTAGCGGGAGAAATGAGCAGTTCTTC; J gene: TRBJ2-1; clone size: many; D gene: TRBD2; V gene: TRBV25-1
CDR3 protein: CASSPSYSGVRNTEAFF; CDR3 DNA: TGTGCCAGCAGCCCCTCGTATTCGGGTGTTCGAAACACTGAAGCTTTCTTT; J gene: TRBJ1-1; clone size: many; D gene: NA; V gene: TRBV7-8
CDR3 protein: CPSSQRTSGSEQYF; CDR3 DNA: TGTCCTAGCAGCCAACGGACTAGCGGGAGCGAGCAGTACTTC; J gene: TRBJ2-7; clone size: NA; D gene: TRBD2; V gene: TRBV3-1
CDR3 protein: CASSILRTSGSTYEQYF; CDR3 DNA: TGTGCCAGCAGCATCCTCAGGACTAGCGGGAGCACCTACGAGCAGTACTTC; J gene: TRBJ2-7; clone size: NA; D gene: TRBD2; V gene: TRBV11-2
CDR3 protein: CASSTGDRAGYGYTF; CDR3 DNA: TGTGCCAGCAGCACAGGAGACAGGGCGGGGTATGGCTACACCTTC; J gene: TRBJ1-2; clone size: NA; D gene: TRBD1; V gene: TRBV12-3/TRBV12-4
CDR3 protein: CASSQEDRWAYEQYF; CDR3 DNA: TGTGCCAGCAGCCAAGAGGACAGGTGGGCCTACGAGCAGTACTTC; J gene: TRBJ2-7; clone size: NA; D gene: TRBD1; V gene: TRBV12-3/TRBV12-4
CDR3 protein: CSARRWTVPTGELFF; CDR3 DNA: TGCAGTGCTAGAAGGTGGACAGTGCCCACCGGGGAGCTGTTTTTT; J gene: TRBJ2-2; clone size: once; D gene: NA; V gene: TRBV20-1
CDR3 protein: CSAREASGRGETQYF; CDR3 DNA: TGCAGTGCTAGAGAGGCTAGCGGGAGGGGAGAGACCCAGTACTTC; J gene: TRBJ2-5; clone size: many; D gene: TRBD2; V gene: TRBV20-1
CDR3 protein: CASSFQGGEETQYF; CDR3 DNA: TGTGCCAGCAGCTTTCAGGGAGGGGAAGAGACCCAGTACTTC; J gene: TRBJ2-5; clone size: many; D gene: TRBD2; V gene: TRBV9
CDR3 protein: CASSEAKGLAGHYEQYF; CDR3 DNA: TGTGCCAGTAGTGAGGCCAAGGGACTAGCGGGACACTACGAGCAGTACTTC; J gene: TRBJ2-7; clone size: NA; D gene: TRBD2; V gene: TRBV25-1
CDR3 protein: CASSQVGGRGSYGYTF; CDR3 DNA: TGCGCCAGCAGCCAAGTAGGGGGCAGGGGGTCCTATGGCTACACCTTC; J gene: TRBJ1-2; clone size: NA; D gene: TRBD1; V gene: TRBV4-1
CDR3 protein: CASKTGPTYNEQFF; CDR3 DNA: TGCGCCAGCAAGACAGGGCCTACCTACAATGAGCAGTTCTTC; J gene: TRBJ2-1; clone size: many; D gene: TRBD1; V gene: TRBV5-1
CDR3 protein: CATSHLRVSGNKQFF; CDR3 DNA: TGTGCCACCAGTCACCTCAGGGTTTCCGGCAATAAGCAGTTCTTC; J gene: TRBJ2-1; clone size: NA; D gene: NA; V gene: TRBV24-1
CDR3 protein: CSASTLGVRGNEQYF; CDR3 DNA: TGCAGTGCTAGTACCCTCGGGGTACGAGGGAACGAGCAGTACTTC; J gene: TRBJ2-7; clone size: NA; D gene: NA; V gene: TRBV20-1
CDR3 protein: CARSLSRGQVQTEAFF; CDR3 DNA: TGTGCCAGAAGTTTATCGCGGGGACAGGTGCAAACTGAAGCTTTCTTT; J gene: TRBJ1-1; clone size: NA; D gene: TRBD1; V gene: TRBV27
CDR3 protein: CASSLAGLGYEQYF; CDR3 DNA: TGTGCCAGCAGTCTCGCCGGACTAGGCTACGAGCAGTACTTC; J gene: TRBJ2-7; clone size: medium-sized; D gene: TRBD2; V gene: TRBV27